This TCR beta chain was observed in a study of blood T cell repertoires in COVID-19. Germline V gives CDR1 MNHEY, CDR2 SVGAGI. V was cut by 0 bases and J by 9 bases, with 8 bases left in between. This CDR3 is 12 amino acids long. Here immunoSEQ multiplex PCR was the method, and the copy in TCRdb shows in-frame clones only, minus some. The sample carries about 200,000 clones, around 81% recorded once. The receptor comes from a man between 40 and 49 years old who had recovered from COVID-19. What was sequenced was PBMCs or T cells enriched from blood (not recorded which). V and J are TRBV6-5 and TRBJ1-1; a weak D match, TRBD1 (5 bases). CDR3 DNA sequence: TGTGCCAGCAGTTACTCGGCAGGGAAAGCTTTCTTT. Translated, it gives CASSYSAGKAFF.